The T cell receptor beta chain described here comes from a study of cytomegalovirus exposure and HLA in healthy donors. Overall study context: Inside one of the first data releases sat about 91 million unique TCRs taken from HLA-typed donors.

Germline CDR1 reads LNHDA; CDR2 reads SQIVND (reference sequence). CDR3 length equals 12 residues. Germline trimming cut 6 bases from V and 8 bases from J; bases unmatched to any gene: 4. PCR was performed using 60 Vbeta and 13 Jbeta primers. The protocol was immunoSEQ multiplex PCR, while the TCRdb copy is restricted to in-frame clones and leaves out a portion. This sample carries 250,000 to 350,000 clones, over 85% of them seen once, and the ten largest clones take about 2%. The rearrangement uses TRBV19 and TRBJ1-2, with 9 bases that match TRBD1. The clonotype was recovered from a woman aged 18-29 years in good health and CMV-seronegative. Sequencing was done on a sample of PBMCs. Here the CDR3 DNA reads TGTGCCAGTAGACAGGGGGCGGACGGCTACACCTTC. This translates into CASRQGADGYTF.